The 18 T cell receptor beta chains given below trace back to one sample, sequenced in a study of low-dose radiotherapy and immunotherapy resistance in tumors. TRAV- and TRBV-specific primers primed first-strand cDNA, covering alpha and beta chains. A constant-region primer paired with the V-primer adapter amplified TCRs over approximately 18 PCR cycles. TCRdb passed the reads through MiXCR, listing each CDR3 protein once. Among 65,000 to 90,000 distinct CDR3 sequences listed, 18% were seen once. Noted time point: before trial treatment. The sample in question was PBMCs, obtained before treatment. The origin of the receptors is a male donor with prostate cancer.

Ten or more counts support this clonotype. The V call is TRBV20-1, the J call TRBJ2-3; D perhaps matches TRBD2 (7 bases). The germline gives CDR1 DFQATT, CDR2 SNEGSKA (reference sequence). This CDR3 region has 13 residues. V was shortened by 8 bases and J by 5 bases, with 17 bases between the two germline ends. CDR3 amino acids: CSTDGGRGDTQYF. In nucleotides, the CDR3 is TGCAGTACCGACGGGGGGCGTGGAGATACGCAGTATTTT.

As for this clonotype: A read error likely explains this, since a far larger clone differs by one base. The chain combines TRBV5-8 with TRBJ2-3; 7 bases agree with TRBD2. CDR1 and CDR2 from the germline V gene are SGHTS and YDEGEE. V dropped 0 bases and J dropped 5; count of bases not matched to a gene: 9. The CDR3 spans 16 residues. CDR3 sequence reads: CASSLVFAGVIDTQYF. The CDR3 region has the DNA TGTGCCAGCAGCTTGGTGTTCGCGGGGGTGATAGATACGCAGTATTTT.

This clonotype was counted at least ten times. This chain's CDR3 is CASSRSPAGGEGYEQYF. DNA for the CDR3: TGTGCCAGCAGCCGAAGTCCGGCCGGGGGCGAGGGCTACGAGCAGTACTTC. The chain employs TRBV3-1 and TRBJ2-7; either TRBD1 or TRBD2 may fit D (6 bases each). The length of the CDR3 is 17 residues. Deletions cut 4 bases from V and 3 bases from J, with 22 bases between. Germline loops: CDR1 LGHDT, CDR2 YNNKEL (reference sequence).

This clonotype was observed a handful of times. No DNA is shown, since the ends of the CDR3 on it are uncertain; the CDR3 is the one TCRdb lists. The chain employs TRBV23-1 and TRBJ2-2. TRBV23-1 has ORF status, its function being uncertain. The CDR3 length equals 17 residues, ends included. This chain's CDR3 is CASSQSNRILHRGAVFF.

This clonotype was detected ten times or more. This chain joins TRBV28 and TRBJ2-7; 8 bases line up with TRBD2. V shed 7 bases and J 1 base; nucleotides not matched to a gene: 6. CDR3 length equals 14 residues. Germline CDR1 reads MDHEN; CDR2 reads SYDVKM. The CDR3 region has the DNA TGTGCCAGCACCTTCGGGAGGGGTTCCTACGAGCAGTACTTC. Translation: CASTFGRGSYEQYF.

This clonotype was observed at least ten times. The chain joins TRBV2 to TRBJ2-5; TRBD2 matches 11 bases. This CDR3 region has 15 residues. J lost 5 bases, V lost 3 bases, and 5 bases had no gene match. Germline V lookup: CDR1 SNHLY, CDR2 FYNNEI. In DNA form, the CDR3 reads TGTGCCAGCAGTGATTCCGGGACTAGCGGTGAGACCCAGTACTTC. It is translated as CASSDSGTSGETQYF. Combining the CDR3 with reference TRBV2 and TRBJ2-5 gives the whole variable domain EPEVTQTPSHQVTQMGQEVILRCVPISNHLYFYWYRQILGQKVEFLVSFYNNEISEKSEIFDDQFSVERPDGSNFTLKIRSTKLEDSAMYFCASSDSGTSGETQYFGPGTRLLVL.

At least ten counts were recorded for this clonotype. The rearrangement joins TRBV10-3 to TRBJ2-3; 8 positions match TRBD2. CDR3 length: 15 residues. Trimming cost V 4 bases and J 0 bases; bases outside gene matches: 3. The germline gives CDR1 ENHRY, CDR2 SYGVKD. The CDR3 loop reads CAISGGLGSTDTQYF. CDR3 bases: TGTGCCATCAGTGGGGGACTAGGTAGCACAGATACGCAGTATTTT.

This clonotype was observed many times. The V call is TRBV6-6, the J call TRBJ1-5; possibly TRBD1 for D (6 bases). CDR1 and CDR2 (germline): MNHNY, SVGAGI (reference sequence). The V and J ends lost 5 bases and 2 bases respectively, with 13 bases between them. CDR3 length equals 15 residues. The CDR3 DNA follows: TGTGCCAGCAGTAGACAGGTTGTGGGCAATCAGCCCCAGCATTTT. Its translation: CASSRQVVGNQPQHF.

As regards this clonotype: Possible read error: a much larger clone is one base away. The V and J genes are TRBV6-2 or TRBV6-3 and TRBJ2-7, with D perhaps TRBD2 (5 bases). The V gene's germline CDR1 is MNHEY and CDR2 SVGEGT. The CDR3 has 14 residues. The CDR3 protein is CASSYGLALYERYF. The CDR3 bases are TGTGCCAGCAGTTACGGCCTAGCACTCTACGAGCGGTACTTC.

There are many counts of this clonotype. The J gene is TRBJ2-3, the V gene TRBV9; 8 bases are a match to TRBD2. Trimming removed 3 bases from V and 0 bases from J; junction bases left unmatched: 6. There are 16 residues in the CDR3. CDR1 is SGDLS and CDR2 is YYNGEE in the germline V gene. This CDR3 reads CASSAVAGSSTDTQYF. The CDR3 DNA sequence: TGTGCCAGCAGCGCAGTAGCGGGGTCTAGCACAGATACGCAGTATTTT. Supplemented by reference TRBV9 and TRBJ2-3, the full variable domain reads DSGVTQTPKHLITATGQRVTLRCSPRSGDLSVYWYQQSLDQGLQFLIQYYNGEERAKGNILERFSAQQFPDLHSELNLSSLELGDSALYFCASSAVAGSSTDTQYFGPGTRLTVL.

This clonotype was detected ten times or more. This chain's CDR3 is CASSIGSRDSYNEQFF. The CDR3 coding sequence is TGTGCCAGTAGTATAGGATCCAGGGACTCCTACAATGAGCAGTTCTTC. The chain is built from TRBV19 and TRBJ2-1; weak D call: TRBD1 (5 bases). Trimming took 1 base from V and 0 from J, leaving 10 bases between them. The CDR3 spans 16 residues. Per the germline V gene, CDR1 is LNHDA and CDR2 is SQIVND (reference sequence).

This sequence joins TRBV19 and TRBJ2-5; D is undetermined. Germline V gives CDR1 LNHDA, CDR2 SQIVND (reference sequence). V dropped 6 bases and J dropped 4 bases, with 9 bases sitting between them. This CDR3 region has 12 residues. The CDR3 sequence: CASSAPRETQYF. The CDR3 bases are TGTGCCAGTAGCGCGCCCCGAGAGACCCAGTACTTC. Supplemented by reference TRBV19 and TRBJ2-5, the full variable domain reads DGGITQSPKYLFRKEGQNVTLSCEQNLNHDAMYWYRQDPGQGLRLIYYSQIVNDFQKGDIAEGYSVSREKKESFPLTVTSAQKNPTAFYLCASSAPRETQYFGPGTRLLVL.

The gene calls are TRBV6-6 and TRBJ2-4, with 9 nucleotides matching TRBD2. Germline assignment: CDR1 MNHNY and CDR2 SVGAGI (reference sequence). The trim removed 6 bases at V and 2 bases at J, leaving 11 bases unmatched. The CDR3 has 17 residues. CDR3 residues: CASSSGRREGPKNIQYF. CDR3 DNA: TGTGCCAGCAGCTCAGGACGGCGGGAGGGCCCCAAAAACATTCAGTACTTC.

J is TRBJ2-1 and V is TRBV7-3; maybe TRBD2 (6 bases). The V end lost 5 bases, the J end lost 2 bases, and 13 bases lay between the germline ends. This CDR3 is built from 15 residues. Germline assignment: CDR1 SGHTA and CDR2 FQGTGA. This CDR3 reads CASSPISGAYNEQFF. CDR3 DNA: TGTGCCAGCAGCCCCATTTCGGGAGCCTACAATGAGCAGTTCTTC.

This clonotype was recorded many times. The chain links TRBV7-3 to TRBJ2-5, with a possible D match to TRBD2 (5 bases). V was trimmed by 8 bases and J by 5 bases, leaving 15 bases between them. The CDR3 covers 13 residues. Germline lookup yields CDR1 SGHTA and CDR2 FQGTGA. As DNA, the CDR3 is TGTGCCAGCGCCCTTTCGGGCGGGGAGACCCAGTACTTC. Protein product: CASALSGGETQYF.

This clonotype was observed at least ten times. The rearrangement joins TRBV28 to TRBJ2-7; D is possibly TRBD1 (7 bases). The length of the CDR3 is 15 residues. V was pared by 5 bases and J by 4 bases, with 18 bases between. From germline, CDR1 is MDHEN and CDR2 SYDVKM. CDR3 sequence: CASSLSTGRRYEQYF. Here the CDR3 DNA reads TGTGCCAGCAGTCTATCGACAGGGAGGAGGTACGAGCAGTACTTC.

This clonotype was seen at least ten times. The CDR3 sequence: CAWTTPRPGQFRGPGANVLTF. The CDR3, as DNA: TGTGCCTGGACCACCCCAAGACCGGGCCAGTTCAGAGGGCCTGGGGCCAACGTCCTGACTTTC. The J gene is TRBJ2-6, the V gene TRBV30; the D gene is possibly TRBD2 (5 bases). CDR1 is GTSNPN and CDR2 is SVGIG in the germline V gene (reference sequence). The CDR3 has 21 residues. V lost 4 bases and J lost 2, with 30 bases in between.

This clonotype was observed at least ten times. The gene calls are TRBV5-1 and TRBJ2-2; no reliable D call. With 0 bases removed from V and 3 bases from J, the gap between germline ends came to 15 bases. Germline CDR1 reads SGHRS; CDR2 reads YFSETQ. CDR3 length equals 17 residues. The CDR3 sequence is CASSLASRASHTGELFF. For the CDR3, the DNA is TGCGCCAGCAGCTTGGCCTCACGGGCCTCCCACACCGGGGAGCTGTTTTTT.